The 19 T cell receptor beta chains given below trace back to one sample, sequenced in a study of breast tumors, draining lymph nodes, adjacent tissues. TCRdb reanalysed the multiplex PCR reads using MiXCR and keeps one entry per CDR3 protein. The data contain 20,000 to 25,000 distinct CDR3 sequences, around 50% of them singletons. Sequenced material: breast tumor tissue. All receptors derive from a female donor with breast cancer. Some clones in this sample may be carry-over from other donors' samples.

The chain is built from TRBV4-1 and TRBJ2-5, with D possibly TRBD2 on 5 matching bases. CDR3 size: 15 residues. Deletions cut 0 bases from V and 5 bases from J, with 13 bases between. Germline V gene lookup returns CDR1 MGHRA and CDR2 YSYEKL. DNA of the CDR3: TGCGCCAGCAGCCAAGAGTTTGACGGCGGGGAGACCCAGTACTTC. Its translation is CASSQEFDGGETQYF.

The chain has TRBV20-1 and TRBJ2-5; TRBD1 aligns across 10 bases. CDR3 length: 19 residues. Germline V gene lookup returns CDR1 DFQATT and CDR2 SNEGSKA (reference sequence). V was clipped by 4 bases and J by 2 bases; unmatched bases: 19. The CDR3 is CSANPVGGWGQGKQETQYF. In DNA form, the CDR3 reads TGCAGTGCTAACCCCGTTGGGGGCTGGGGACAGGGGAAACAAGAGACCCAGTACTTC.

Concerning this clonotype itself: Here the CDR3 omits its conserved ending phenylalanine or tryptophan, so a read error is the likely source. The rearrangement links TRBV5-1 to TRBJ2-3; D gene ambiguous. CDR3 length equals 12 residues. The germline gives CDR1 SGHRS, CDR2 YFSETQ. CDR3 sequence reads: CANSLSGNTQYL. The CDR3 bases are TGCGCCAACAGCTTGTCAGGAAATACGCAGTATTTA.

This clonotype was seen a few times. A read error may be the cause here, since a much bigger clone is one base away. The CDR3 here is CASSVHSNSYERSF. CDR3 DNA: TGTGCCAGCAGCGTACACAGCAACTCCTACGAGCGGTCCTTC. This rearrangement joins TRBV9 to TRBJ2-7, with a weak D call TRBD2 (5 bases). CDR1 and CDR2 from the germline V gene are SGDLS and YYNGEE. The CDR3 has 14 amino acids.

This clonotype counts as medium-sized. The CDR3: CSASSVQSSYNEQFF. In nucleotides, the CDR3 is TGCAGTGCTAGTAGTGTCCAGAGCTCCTACAATGAGCAGTTCTTC. This rearrangement joins TRBV20-1 to TRBJ2-1; D unresolved. The CDR3 is 15 residues long. The germline V and J ends were trimmed by 3 bases and 0 bases, with 12 bases remaining between them. Per the germline V gene, CDR1 is DFQATT and CDR2 is SNEGSKA (reference sequence).

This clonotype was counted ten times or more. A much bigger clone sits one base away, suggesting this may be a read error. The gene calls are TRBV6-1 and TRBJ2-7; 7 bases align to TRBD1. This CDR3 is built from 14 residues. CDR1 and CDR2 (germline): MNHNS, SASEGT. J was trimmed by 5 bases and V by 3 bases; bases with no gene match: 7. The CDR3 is CASSDRQGGDEQYF. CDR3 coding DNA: TGTGCCAGCAGTGATAGACAGGGTGGGGACGAGCAGTACTTC.

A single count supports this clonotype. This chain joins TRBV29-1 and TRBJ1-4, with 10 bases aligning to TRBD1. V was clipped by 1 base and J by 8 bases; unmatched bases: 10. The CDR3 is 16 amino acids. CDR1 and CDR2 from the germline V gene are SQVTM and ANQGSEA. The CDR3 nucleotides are TGCAGCGTTGAAGGACCGGGACAGGGGTTAAGCGAAAAACTGTTTTTT. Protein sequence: CSVEGPGQGLSEKLFF. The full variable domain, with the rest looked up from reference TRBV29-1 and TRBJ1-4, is SAVISQKPSRDICQRGTSLTIQCQVDSQVTMMFWYRQQPGQSLTLIATANQGSEATYESGFVIDKFPISRPNLTFSTLTVSNMSPEDSSIYLCSVEGPGQGLSEKLFFGSGTQLSVL.

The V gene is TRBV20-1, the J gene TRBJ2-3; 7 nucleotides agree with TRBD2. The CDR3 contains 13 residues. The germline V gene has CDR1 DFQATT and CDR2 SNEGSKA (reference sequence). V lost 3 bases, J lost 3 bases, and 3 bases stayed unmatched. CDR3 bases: TGCAGTGCTAGGTCGGGAGGTACAGATACGCAGTATTTT. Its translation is CSARSGGTDTQYF.

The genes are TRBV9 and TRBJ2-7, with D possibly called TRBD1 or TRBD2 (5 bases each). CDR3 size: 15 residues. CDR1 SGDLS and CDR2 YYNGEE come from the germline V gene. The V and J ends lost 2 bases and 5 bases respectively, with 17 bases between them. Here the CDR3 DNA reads TGTGCCAGCAGCGTCTCCGGGACCAAGCGCGACGAGCAGTACTTC. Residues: CASSVSGTKRDEQYF.

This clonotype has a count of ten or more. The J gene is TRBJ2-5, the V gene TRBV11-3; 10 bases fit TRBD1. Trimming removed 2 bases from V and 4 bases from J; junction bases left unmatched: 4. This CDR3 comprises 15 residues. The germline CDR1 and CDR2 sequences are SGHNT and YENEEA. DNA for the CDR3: TGTGCCAGCAGCTTAAGACAGGGGGCTGTAGAGACCCAGTACTTC. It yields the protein CASSLRQGAVETQYF.

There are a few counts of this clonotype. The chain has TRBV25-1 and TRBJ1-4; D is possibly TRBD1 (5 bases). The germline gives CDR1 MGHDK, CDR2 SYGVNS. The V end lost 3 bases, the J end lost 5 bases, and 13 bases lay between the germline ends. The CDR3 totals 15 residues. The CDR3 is CASSDLQALNEKLFF. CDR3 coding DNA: TGTGCCAGCAGTGACTTACAGGCTCTGAATGAAAAACTGTTTTTT.

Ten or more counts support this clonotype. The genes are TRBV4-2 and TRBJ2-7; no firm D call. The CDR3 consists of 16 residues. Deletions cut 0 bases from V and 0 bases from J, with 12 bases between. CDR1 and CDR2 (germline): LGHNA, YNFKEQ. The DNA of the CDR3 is TGTGCCAGCAGCCAAGAATTAGTAGACGGCTCCTACGAGCAGTACTTC. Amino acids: CASSQELVDGSYEQYF.

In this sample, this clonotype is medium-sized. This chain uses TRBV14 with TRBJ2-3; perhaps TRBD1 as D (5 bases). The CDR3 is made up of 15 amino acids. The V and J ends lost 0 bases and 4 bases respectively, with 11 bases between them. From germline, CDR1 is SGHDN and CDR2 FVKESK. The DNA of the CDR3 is TGTGCCAGCAGCCAAGATATGGACAAACCAGATACGCAGTATTTT. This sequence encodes CASSQDMDKPDTQYF.

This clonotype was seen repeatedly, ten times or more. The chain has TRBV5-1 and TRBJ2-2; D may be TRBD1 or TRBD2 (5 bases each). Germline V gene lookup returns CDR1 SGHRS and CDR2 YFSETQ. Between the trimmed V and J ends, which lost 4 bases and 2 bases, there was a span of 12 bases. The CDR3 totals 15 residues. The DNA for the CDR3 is TGCGCCAGCAGCCTCCGGGACCCCAACACCGGGGAGCTGTTTTTT. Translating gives CASSLRDPNTGELFF.

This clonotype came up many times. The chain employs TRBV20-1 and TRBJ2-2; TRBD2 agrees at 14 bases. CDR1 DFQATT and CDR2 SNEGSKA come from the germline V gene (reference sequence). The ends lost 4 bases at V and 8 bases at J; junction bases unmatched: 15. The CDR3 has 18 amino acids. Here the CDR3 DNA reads TGCAGTGCTACCGGGACTAGCGGGAGTAGGGTCCGACGGGGGGAGCTGTTTTTT. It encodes CSATGTSGSRVRRGELFF.

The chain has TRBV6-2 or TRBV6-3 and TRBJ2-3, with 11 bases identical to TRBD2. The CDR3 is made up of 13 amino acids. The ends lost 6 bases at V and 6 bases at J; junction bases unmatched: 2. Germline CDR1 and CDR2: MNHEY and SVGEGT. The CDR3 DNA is TGTGCCAGCAGCCGGACTAGCGGGGATACGCAGTATTTT. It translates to CASSRTSGDTQYF.

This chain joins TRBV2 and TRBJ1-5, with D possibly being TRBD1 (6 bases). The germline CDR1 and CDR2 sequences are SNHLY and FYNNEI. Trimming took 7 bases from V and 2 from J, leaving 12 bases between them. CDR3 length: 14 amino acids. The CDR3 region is CASKIGGRNQPQHF. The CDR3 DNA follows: TGTGCCAGCAAAATAGGGGGGCGCAATCAGCCCCAGCATTTT.

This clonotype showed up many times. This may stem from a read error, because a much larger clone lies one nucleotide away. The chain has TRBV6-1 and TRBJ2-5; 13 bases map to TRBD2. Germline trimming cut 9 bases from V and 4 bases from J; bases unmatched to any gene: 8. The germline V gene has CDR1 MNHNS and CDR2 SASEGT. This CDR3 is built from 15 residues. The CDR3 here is CASWTSGSHIETQYF. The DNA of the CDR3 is TGTGCCAGTTGGACTAGCGGGAGCCATATAGAGACCCAGTACTTC.

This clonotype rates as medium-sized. The CDR3 loop reads CASSLVQITNEKLFF. The CDR3, as DNA: TGTGCCAGCAGCTTGGTTCAGATAACTAATGAAAAACTGTTTTTT. The chain uses TRBV5-8 and TRBJ1-4; unclear D gene. The CDR3 totals 15 residues. V shed 0 bases and J shed 1 base, with 7 bases lying between them. Germline CDR1 reads SGHTS; CDR2 reads YDEGEE.